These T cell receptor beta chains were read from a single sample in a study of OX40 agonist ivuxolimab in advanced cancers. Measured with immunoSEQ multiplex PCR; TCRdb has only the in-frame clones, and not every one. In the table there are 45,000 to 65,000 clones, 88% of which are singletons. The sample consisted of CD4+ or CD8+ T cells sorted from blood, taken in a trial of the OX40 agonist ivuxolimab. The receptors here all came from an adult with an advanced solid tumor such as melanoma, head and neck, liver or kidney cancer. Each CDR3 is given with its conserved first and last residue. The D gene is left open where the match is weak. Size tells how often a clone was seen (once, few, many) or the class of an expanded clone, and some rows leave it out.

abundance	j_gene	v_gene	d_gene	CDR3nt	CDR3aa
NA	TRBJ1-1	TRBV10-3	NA	TGTGCCATCAGGGAGAACACTGAAGCTTTCTTT	CAIRENTEAFF
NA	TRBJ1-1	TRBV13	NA	TGTGCCAGCAGCCGCAGGGGTGGGACTGAAGCTTTCTTT	CASSRRGGTEAFF
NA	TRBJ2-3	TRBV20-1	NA	TGCAGGCCGACAGCGGCTACGCAGTATTTT	CRPTAATQYF
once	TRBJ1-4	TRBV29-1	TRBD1	TGCAGCGTTACTCAGGGGGGAGGGGATGAAAAACTGTTTTTT	CSVTQGGGDEKLFF
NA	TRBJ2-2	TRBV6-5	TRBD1	TGTGCCAGCAGTTACTTGACAGGGCTCGTTGACGGGGAGCTGTTTTTT	CASSYLTGLVDGELFF
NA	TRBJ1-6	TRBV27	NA	TGTGCCAGCTCCTCACCTCCCTCGGGTTCACCCCTCCACTTT	CASSSPPSGSPLHF
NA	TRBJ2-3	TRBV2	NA	TGTGCCAGCAGTTCCCGGGATACGCAGTATTTT	CASSSRDTQYF
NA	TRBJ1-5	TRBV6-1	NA	TGTGCCAGCAGTTCTGTAAATAATCAGCCCCAGCATTTT	CASSSVNNQPQHF
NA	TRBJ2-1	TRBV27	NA	TGTGCCAGCAGTTTCAACCGCGGGACACTCCGCTACAATGAGCAGTTCTTC	CASSFNRGTLRYNEQFF
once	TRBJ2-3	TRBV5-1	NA	TGCGCCAGCAGCTTGGTTGCGGGGAGGAGGGATACGCAGTATTTT	CASSLVAGRRDTQYF
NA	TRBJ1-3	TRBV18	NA	TGTGCCAGCTCACCACTGCAGGGACCCCGCTCTGGAAACACCATATATTTT	CASSPLQGPRSGNTIYF
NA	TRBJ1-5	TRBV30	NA	TGTGCCTGGAACACGGAGGGGAATCAGCCCCAGCATTTT	CAWNTEGNQPQHF
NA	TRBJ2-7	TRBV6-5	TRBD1	TGTGCCAGCAGCCTACAGGGGACCTACGAGCAGTACTTC	CASSLQGTYEQYF
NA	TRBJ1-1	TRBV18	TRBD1	TGTGCCAGCTCACCGGACAGGGGGAACACTGAAGCTTTCTTT	CASSPDRGNTEAFF
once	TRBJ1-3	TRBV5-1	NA	TGCGCCAGCAGCCTCGACATCCCTGGAAACACCATATATTTT	CASSLDIPGNTIYF
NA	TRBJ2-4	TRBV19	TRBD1	TGTGCCAGTAGTTCCCCCGGGACAGGACCACTAGCCAAAAACATTCAGTACTTC	CASSSPGTGPLAKNIQYF
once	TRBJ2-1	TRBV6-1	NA	TGTGCCAGCAGGACCCCGGGGGGCGAGCAGTTCTTC	CASRTPGGEQFF
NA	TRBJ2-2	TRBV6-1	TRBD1	TGTGCCAGCAGAAGACAGGGGGCGGCCGGGGAGCTGTTTTTT	CASRRQGAAGELFF
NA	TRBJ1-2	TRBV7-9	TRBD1	TGTGCCAGCAGCTTAGGACAGGGGGGCTATGGCTACACCTTC	CASSLGQGGYGYTF
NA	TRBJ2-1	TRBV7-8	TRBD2	TGTGCCAGCAACCTAGCGGGAGGGCCGAGGAATGAGCAGTTCTTC	CASNLAGGPRNEQFF
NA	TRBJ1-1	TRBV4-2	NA	TGTGCCAGCAGCCAAGCTATACAGAACACTGAAGCTTTCTTT	CASSQAIQNTEAFF
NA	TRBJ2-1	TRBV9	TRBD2	TGTGCCAGCAGCGGGGCGCGGGAGAGTGAGCAGTTCTTC	CASSGARESEQFF
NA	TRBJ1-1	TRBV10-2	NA	TGCGCCAGCAGTGAGCGTAGGGGTACTGAAGCTTTCTTT	CASSERRGTEAFF
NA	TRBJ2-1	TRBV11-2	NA	TGTGCCAGCAGCTTAGATCCGGGACTCTCAAAGCGGTTCTTC	CASSLDPGLSKRFF
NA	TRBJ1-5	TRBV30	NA	TGTGCCTGGAGTGTACTGGGTAATCAGCCCCAGCATTTT	CAWSVLGNQPQHF
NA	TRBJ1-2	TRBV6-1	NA	TGTGCCAGCAGTTCTTTCGACAGTAACTATGGCTACACCTTC	CASSSFDSNYGYTF
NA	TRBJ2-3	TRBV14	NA	TGTGCCAGCAGCCAAGACTTGGCGGATACGCAGTATTTT	CASSQDLADTQYF
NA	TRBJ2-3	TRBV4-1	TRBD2	TGCGCCAGCAGCCGTGGGGGGGGGACAGATACGCAGTATTTT	CASSRGGGTDTQYF
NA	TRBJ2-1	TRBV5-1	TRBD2	TGCGCCAGCAGCTCAGGACTAGCGGGGGGGCTGGGAAATGAGCAGTTCTTC	CASSSGLAGGLGNEQFF
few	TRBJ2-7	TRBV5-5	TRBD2	TGTGCCAGCAGCTCCGGACTAGCGGGTCCTTACGAGCAGTACTTC	CASSSGLAGPYEQYF
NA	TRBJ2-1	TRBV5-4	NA	TGTGCCAGCAGCCCACCTCTAGGTGCCTACAATGAGCAGTTCTTC	CASSPPLGAYNEQFF
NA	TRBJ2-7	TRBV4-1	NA	TGCGCCAGCAGCCCGATGGGTCAGGGCACCGGCGAGCAGTACTTC	CASSPMGQGTGEQYF
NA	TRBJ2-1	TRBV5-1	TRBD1	TGCGCCAGCAGCCGTGACAGGGCCAGATGGTTCTTC	CASSRDRARWFF
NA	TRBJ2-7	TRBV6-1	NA	TGTGCCAGCAGTGAATTCCCCTACGAGCAGTACTTC	CASSEFPYEQYF
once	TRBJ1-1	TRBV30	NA	TGTGCCTGGAGTCGAATGCAAAAGAACACTGAAGCTTTCTTT	CAWSRMQKNTEAFF
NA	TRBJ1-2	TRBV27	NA	TGTGCCAGCAGTTTAGGTCCCGGGCCAGGCGCCTATGGCTACACCTTC	CASSLGPGPGAYGYTF
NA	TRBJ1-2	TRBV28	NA	TGTGCCAGCAGTACAGGGTACTATGGCTACACCTTC	CASSTGYYGYTF
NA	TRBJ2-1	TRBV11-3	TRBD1	TGTGCCAGCAGCTTAGAAGGCGGGACAGGACGGAACAATGAGCAGTTCTTC	CASSLEGGTGRNNEQFF
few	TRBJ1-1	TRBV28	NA	TGTGCCAGCAGTTCTTTTCTTAACACTGAAGCTTTCTTT	CASSSFLNTEAFF
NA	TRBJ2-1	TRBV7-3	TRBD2	TGTGCCAGCAGCGCGACTAGCGGGAGTCTCAATGAGCAGTTCTTC	CASSATSGSLNEQFF
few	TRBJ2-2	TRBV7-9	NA	TGTGCCAGCTCCATCATTAAGAACACCGGGGAGCTGTTTTTT	CASSIIKNTGELFF